The 20 T cell receptor beta chains listed next were all sequenced from one sample in a study of blood T cell repertoires in COVID-19. TCRdb's copy holds only in-frame clones and misses some; the assay was immunoSEQ multiplex PCR. The repertoire holds 200,000 to 250,000 clones, with about 85% as singletons. The sequenced sample was peripheral blood. Receptors were obtained from a man between 35 and 55 years old with acute or convalescent COVID-19.

This rearrangement joins TRBV5-4 to TRBJ2-3, with 8 bases matching TRBD2. This CDR3 is built from 15 residues. V lost 5 bases, J lost 2 bases, and 7 bases stayed unmatched. Germline assignment: CDR1 SGHNT and CDR2 YYREEE (reference sequence). The CDR3 region has the DNA TGTGCCAGCAGACCTCAAGCGGGGGTCACAGATACGCAGTATTTT. This gives the protein CASRPQAGVTDTQYF.

This clone was seen a single time. This rearrangement joins TRBV5-3 to TRBJ1-5; 7 nucleotides align to TRBD1. TRBV5-3 is an ORF, and what it does is uncertain. The ends lost 4 bases at V and 3 bases at J; junction bases unmatched: 4. The CDR3 is 14 amino acids. The CDR3 DNA follows: TGTGCCAGAAGCCGAGACAGGGTCAATCAGCCCCAGCATTTT. This translates into CARSRDRVNQPQHF.

The chain couples TRBV4-2 to TRBJ2-2; TRBD1 is a possible D gene (5 bases). CDR1 LGHNA and CDR2 YNFKEQ come from the germline V gene. This CDR3 is built from 16 residues. V lost 1 base, J lost 6 bases, and 15 bases lay in between. The CDR3 nucleotides are TGTGCCAGCAGCCAAGTAGGGCAGGGTAAAGCCGGGGAGCTGTTTTTT. Translating gives CASSQVGQGKAGELFF.

The chain recombines TRBV24-1 with TRBJ1-2; D unresolved. Germline loops: CDR1 KGHDR, CDR2 SFDVKD. There are 13 residues in the CDR3. Trimming removed 4 bases at V and 5 bases at J, with 10 bases between. CDR3 residues: CATSDPNRYGYTF. Here the CDR3 DNA reads TGTGCCACCAGTGACCCAAATCGGTATGGCTACACCTTC.

The V call is TRBV6-4, the J call TRBJ2-1; tentatively, D is TRBD1 (6 bases). The germline V gene has CDR1 MRHNA and CDR2 SNTAGT. V lost 9 bases to trimming and J lost 7 bases, with 16 bases between them. The CDR3 runs to 13 residues. CDR3 DNA sequence: TGTGCCAGTGGGGGACAAGGTGGGAATGAGCAGTTCTTC. As protein: CASGGQGGNEQFF.

This clone was counted between two and nine times. The chain has TRBV7-6 and TRBJ2-1, with 12 nucleotides matching TRBD2. With 3 bases clipped from V and 3 bases from J, the junction kept 3 bases outside the gene matches. The CDR3 is made up of 16 amino acids. Germline-derived CDR1 and CDR2 are SGHVS and FNYEAQ. In DNA, the CDR3 is TGTGCCAGCAGCTTGACTAGCGGGGGTGGCTACAATGAGCAGTTCTTC. The encoded protein is CASSLTSGGGYNEQFF.

In this sample, this clone turned up once. The rearrangement uses TRBV5-6 and TRBJ1-2; 9 nucleotides agree with TRBD1. The CDR3 spans 15 residues. The germline V gene has CDR1 SGHDT and CDR2 YYEEEE. V lost 3 bases and J lost 8; bases outside the gene matches: 11. CDR3 in amino acids: CASSSQGQGTGGYTF. The DNA for the CDR3 is TGTGCCAGCAGCTCTCAAGGACAGGGGACGGGAGGCTACACCTTC.

The table lists this clone with a count of one. The rearrangement joins TRBV3-1 (or the pseudogene TRBV3-2) to TRBJ1-6, with D possibly matching TRBD1 (5 bases). The CDR3 is made up of 14 amino acids. Germline values: CDR1 LGHDT, CDR2 YNNKEL (reference sequence). Trimming left V 4 bases short and J 10 bases short, with 14 bases between. Written as DNA, the CDR3 is TGTGCCAGCAGCCCTTTGTGGAGGGGCTCACCCCTCCACTTT. Its translation is CASSPLWRGSPLHF.

The J gene is TRBJ2-1, the V gene TRBV7-9, with D possibly matching TRBD1 (5 bases). The ends were cut back, 5 bases at V and 6 bases at J, with 14 bases in the middle. The CDR3 runs to 14 residues. From germline, CDR1 is SEHNR and CDR2 FQNEAQ (reference sequence). CDR3 loop: CASSGALGVNEQFF. DNA for the CDR3: TGTGCCAGCAGCGGGGCCCTAGGGGTCAATGAGCAGTTCTTC.

This clone was picked up one time. V gene TRBV13 combines with J gene TRBJ1-1; no clear D gene. The V gene's germline CDR1 is PRHDT and CDR2 FYEKMQ (reference sequence). The length of the CDR3 is 13 residues. Trimming removed 0 bases at V and 5 bases at J, with 7 bases between. CDR3 nucleotide sequence: TGTGCCAGCAGCTTAGGGGGAGGAACTGAAGCTTTCTTT. Its translation is CASSLGGGTEAFF.

The chain links TRBV4-1 to TRBJ1-2, with a tentative D call TRBD1 (6 bases). The V gene's germline CDR1 is MGHRA and CDR2 YSYEKL. V shed 4 bases and J shed 3 bases, with 9 bases lying between them. This CDR3 is 13 amino acids long. Written as DNA, the CDR3 is TGCGCCAGCAGCCCCCGGACAGACTATGGCTACACCTTC. Translation gives CASSPRTDYGYTF.

The chain carries TRBV7-9 and TRBJ1-2; 7 positions agree with TRBD1. This CDR3 is built from 13 residues. After removal of 5 bases from V and 6 bases from J, the junction contained 6 bases not matched to a gene. The V gene's germline CDR1 is SEHNR and CDR2 FQNEAQ (reference sequence). The CDR3 DNA reads TGTGCCAGCAGCCGAGACAGGGAAGATGGCTACACCTTC. Protein: CASSRDREDGYTF.

As to this clone: The conserved closing phenylalanine or tryptophan is absent in this CDR3, likely reflecting a read error. The chain is built from TRBV5-1 and TRBJ1-6; the match to TRBD1 covers 10 bases. V was pared by 1 base and J by 9 bases, with 7 bases of the junction left unmatched. The germline V gene encodes CDR1 SGHRS and CDR2 YFSETQ. The CDR3 is 16 amino acids. The CDR3 nucleotides are TGCGCCAGCAGCTTGAAAAACGACAGGGGGCCTTCACCCCTCCACCTT. Amino acids: CASSLKNDRGPSPLHL.

Remarks on this clone: Within the sample, other DNA sequences also encode this same CDR3. The chain employs TRBV6-5 and TRBJ1-1; D ambiguous. Between the trimmed V and J ends, which lost 5 bases and 6 bases, there was a span of 16 bases. CDR1 is MNHEY and CDR2 is SVGAGI in the germline V gene. The CDR3 runs 14 residues. The CDR3 nucleotides read TGTGCCAGCAGTAGAGGCCTTGGTTCTGCTGAAGCTTTCTTT. Translation gives CASSRGLGSAEAFF.

This chain joins TRBV19 and TRBJ1-1, with D possibly being TRBD1 (6 bases). This CDR3 spans 13 amino acids. Germline values: CDR1 LNHDA, CDR2 SQIVND (reference sequence). V lost 8 bases and J 1 base, leaving 11 bases between the germline ends. CDR3 DNA: TGTGCCAGTGGATCGACAGGGAACACTGAAGCTTTCTTT. Its translation is CASGSTGNTEAFF.

V and J are TRBV6-5 and TRBJ1-2; D is perhaps TRBD1 (6 bases). With 5 bases removed from V and 8 bases from J, the gap between germline ends came to 18 bases. Germline CDR1 reads MNHEY; CDR2 reads SVGAGI. The CDR3 covers 14 residues. CDR3 nucleotide sequence: TGTGCCAGCAGTCTAAGCCCCACAGGGCTAGGCTACACCTTC. Translated: CASSLSPTGLGYTF.

The genes are TRBV19 and TRBJ1-2; D gene uncertain. Trimming shortened V by 3 bases and J by 4 bases, and 9 bases separated the two germline ends. The CDR3 is made up of 13 amino acids. Germline V gene sequence: CDR1 LNHDA, CDR2 SQIVND (reference sequence). CDR3 nucleotides: TGTGCCAGTAGTATGAAGCTTAGCTATGGCTACACCTTC. Translating gives CASSMKLSYGYTF.

The chain has TRBV18 and TRBJ1-2, with a tentative D call TRBD1 (5 bases). Between the trimmed V and J ends, which lost 3 bases and 8 bases, there was a span of 13 bases. The CDR3 contains 13 residues. Germline V gives CDR1 KGHSH, CDR2 LQKENI. Written as DNA, the CDR3 is TGTGCCAGCTCACCGGCGGGGGTTTTAGGCTACACCTTC. Amino acid sequence: CASSPAGVLGYTF. Full variable domain (outside the CDR3, taken from reference TRBV18 and TRBJ1-2): NAGVMQNPRHLVRRRGQEARLRCSPMKGHSHVYWYRQLPEEGLKFMVYLQKENIIDESGMPKERFSAEFPKEGPSILRIQQVVRGDSAAYFCASSPAGVLGYTFGSGTRLTVV.

V gene TRBV14 combines with J gene TRBJ1-1, with TRBD1 matching over 7 bases. Germline V lookup: CDR1 SGHDN, CDR2 FVKESK. This CDR3 comprises 14 residues. V gave up 5 bases and J gave up 6 bases; unmatched junction bases: 9. CDR3 sequence reads: CASSDAGGFPEAFF. The CDR3 coding sequence is TGTGCCAGCAGCGACGCAGGGGGGTTTCCTGAAGCTTTCTTT.

The chain employs TRBV5-5 and TRBJ1-5; D not resolved. Trimming stripped 0 bases from V and 7 bases from J, with 11 bases between. Germline V CDR1 and CDR2: SGHKS, YYEKEE (reference sequence). The CDR3 sequence is 14 residues long. The CDR3 protein is CASSLAMGRQPQHF. The CDR3 DNA is TGTGCCAGCAGCTTGGCAATGGGGAGACAGCCCCAGCATTTT. The whole variable domain, remainder taken from reference TRBV5-5 and TRBJ1-5, is DAGVTQSPTHLIKTRGQQVTLRCSPISGHKSVSWYQQVLGQGPQFIFQYYEKEERGRGNFPDRFSARQFPNYSSELNVNALLLGDSALYLCASSLAMGRQPQHFGDGTRLSIL.